Shown below are 4 T cell receptor beta chains from a single sample sequenced in a study of cytomegalovirus exposure and HLA in healthy donors. The PCR was carried out with 60 Vbeta primers and 13 Jbeta primers. Clones were read by immunoSEQ multiplex PCR, and TCRdb kept only the in-frame ones, dropping some. The sample includes 150,000 to 200,000 clones, about 75% of them seen just once. The sample was PBMCs. These receptors were obtained from a female donor in good health and CMV-seronegative.

The chain joins TRBV20-1 to TRBJ1-2; D remains unclear. Germline assignment: CDR1 DFQATT and CDR2 SNEGSKA (reference sequence). The CDR3 runs 10 residues. V gave up 5 bases and J gave up 2 bases, with 3 bases separating them. CDR3 nucleotides: TGCAGTGCTGCGAACTATGGCTACACCTTC. It is translated as CSAANYGYTF.

The chain joins TRBV5-6 to TRBJ2-5; 9 bases agree with TRBD2. CDR3 length: 15 amino acids. CDR1 and CDR2 from the germline V gene are SGHDT and YYEEEE. Trimming cost V 0 bases and J 4 bases; bases outside gene matches: 4. CDR3 residues: CASSLGGGVIETQYF. The CDR3 DNA reads TGTGCCAGCAGCTTGGGCGGGGGGGTCATAGAGACCCAGTACTTC. Full variable domain (outside the CDR3, taken from reference TRBV5-6 and TRBJ2-5): DAGVTQSPTHLIKTRGQQVTLRCSPKSGHDTVSWYQQALGQGPQFIFQYYEEEERQRGNFPDRFSGHQFPNYSSELNVNALLLGDSALYLCASSLGGGVIETQYFGPGTRLLVL.

V is TRBV13 and J is TRBJ2-1; D call uncertain. V lost 0 bases and J lost 9, with 6 bases in between. Per the germline V gene, CDR1 is PRHDT and CDR2 is FYEKMQ (reference sequence). CDR3 size: 12 residues. CDR3 in amino acids: CASSLGRSEQFF. CDR3 nucleotide sequence: TGTGCCAGCAGCTTAGGTCGGAGTGAGCAGTTCTTC.

The chain uses TRBV9 and TRBJ1-2, with TRBD1 as a possible D gene (5 bases). V lost 0 bases and J lost 1, with 10 bases in between. Per the germline V gene, CDR1 is SGDLS and CDR2 is YYNGEE. The CDR3 loop spans 15 amino acids. DNA of the CDR3: TGTGCCAGCAGCGTAGCGGGGGGGGATAACTATGGCTACACCTTC. Encoded protein: CASSVAGGDNYGYTF.